One T cell receptor beta chain is described in this entry. This entry comes from a study of glioma-infiltrating T cells after dendritic cell vaccination. Across the study: The vaccine used monocyte-derived dendritic cells pulsed overnight with autologous tumor lysate.

TCRdb keeps only in-frame clones here, not all; method: immunoSEQ multiplex PCR. The sample has roughly 98,000 clones; under 90% are singletons. This TCR was sampled from a human donor with glioblastoma. Here the sequenced sample was blood, taken before dendritic cell vaccination.

CDR3 region: CASTRGQVDVYEQYF. CDR3 DNA sequence: TGCGCCAGCACCCGGGGACAGGTCGACGTCTACGAGCAGTACTTC. The rearrangement joins TRBV10-2 to TRBJ2-7, with 8 bases matching TRBD1. In germline, CDR1 is WSHSY, CDR2 SAAADI. V lost 7 bases to trimming and J lost 3 bases; unmatched junction nucleotides: 11. The CDR3 is made up of 15 amino acids.